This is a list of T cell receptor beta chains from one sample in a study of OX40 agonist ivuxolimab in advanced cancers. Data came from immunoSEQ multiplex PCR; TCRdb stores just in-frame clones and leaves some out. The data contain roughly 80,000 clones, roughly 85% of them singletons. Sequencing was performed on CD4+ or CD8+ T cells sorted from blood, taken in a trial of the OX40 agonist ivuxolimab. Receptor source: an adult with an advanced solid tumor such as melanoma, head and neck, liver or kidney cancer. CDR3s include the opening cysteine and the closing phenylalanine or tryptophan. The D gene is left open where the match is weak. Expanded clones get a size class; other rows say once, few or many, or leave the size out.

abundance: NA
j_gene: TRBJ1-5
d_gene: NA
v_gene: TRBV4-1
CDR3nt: TGCGCCAGCAGCCAAGCTAGTGGGGGCAATCAGCCCCAGCATTTT
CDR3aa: CASSQASGGNQPQHF

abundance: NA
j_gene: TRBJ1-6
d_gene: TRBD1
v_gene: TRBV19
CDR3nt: TGTGCCAGTGGGGATACCGGGACAGTAAATTCACCCCTCCACTTT
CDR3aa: CASGDTGTVNSPLHF

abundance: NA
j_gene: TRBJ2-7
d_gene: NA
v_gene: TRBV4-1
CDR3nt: TGCGCCAGCAGCCAAGATCACCCAGCGGCCTACGAGCAGTACTTC
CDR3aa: CASSQDHPAAYEQYF

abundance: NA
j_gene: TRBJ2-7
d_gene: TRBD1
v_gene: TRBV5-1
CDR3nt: TGCGCCAGCAGCTTAGGGGACAGGGTCAGCGAGCAGTACTTC
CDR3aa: CASSLGDRVSEQYF

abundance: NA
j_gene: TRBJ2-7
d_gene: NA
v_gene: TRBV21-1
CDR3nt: TGTGCCAGCAGCAATCGACAGGGGTGCCACGAGCAGTACTTC
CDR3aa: CASSNRQGCHEQYF

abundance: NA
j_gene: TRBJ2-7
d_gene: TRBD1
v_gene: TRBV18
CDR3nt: TGTGCCAGCTCAGGGACAGGGGACTCCTACGAGCAGTACTTC
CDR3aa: CASSGTGDSYEQYF

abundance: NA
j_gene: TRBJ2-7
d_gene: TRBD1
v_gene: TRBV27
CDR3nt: TGTGCCAGCAGTTTGGACAGGGAAGGCAGCGAGCAGTACTTC
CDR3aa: CASSLDREGSEQYF

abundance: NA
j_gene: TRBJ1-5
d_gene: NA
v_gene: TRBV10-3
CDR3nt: TGTGCCATCAGTGAGGGTAACAATCAGCCCCAGCATTTT
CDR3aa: CAISEGNNQPQHF

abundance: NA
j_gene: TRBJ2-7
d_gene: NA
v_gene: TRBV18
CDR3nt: TGTGCCAGCTCACCTCGCCAGGGCGTCTACGAGCAGTACTTC
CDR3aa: CASSPRQGVYEQYF

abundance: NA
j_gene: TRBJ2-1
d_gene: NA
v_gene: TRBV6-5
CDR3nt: TGTGCCAGCAGTTACTCGGGCAGGGCAGGCTACAATGAGCAGTTCTTC
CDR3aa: CASSYSGRAGYNEQFF

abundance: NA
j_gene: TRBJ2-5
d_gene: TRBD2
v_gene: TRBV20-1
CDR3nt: TGCAGTGTGGGGGGGGAGACCCAGTACTTC
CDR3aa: CSVGGETQYF

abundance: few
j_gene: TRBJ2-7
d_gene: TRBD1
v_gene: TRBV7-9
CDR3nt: TGTGCCAGCAGGACAGGAGGACAGGGGTACGAGCAGTACTTC
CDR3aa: CASRTGGQGYEQYF

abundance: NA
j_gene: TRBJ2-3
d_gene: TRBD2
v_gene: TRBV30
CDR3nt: TGTGCCTGGAGTGAGACTAGCGGGGTGTATACGCAGTATTTT
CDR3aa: CAWSETSGVYTQYF

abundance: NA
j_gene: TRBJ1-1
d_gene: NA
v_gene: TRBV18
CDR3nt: TGTGCCAGCTCACCCCTGACGGGGTTGGGCACTGAAGCTTTCTTT
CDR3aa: CASSPLTGLGTEAFF

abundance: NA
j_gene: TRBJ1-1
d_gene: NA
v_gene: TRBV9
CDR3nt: TGTGCCAGCAGCCCCCGGGGGGGTAGCGCTGAAGCTTTCTTT
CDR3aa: CASSPRGGSAEAFF

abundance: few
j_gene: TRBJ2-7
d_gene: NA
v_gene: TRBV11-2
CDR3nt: TGTGCCAGCAGCTTACTTCCCTCAACCGAGCAGTACTTC
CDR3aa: CASSLLPSTEQYF

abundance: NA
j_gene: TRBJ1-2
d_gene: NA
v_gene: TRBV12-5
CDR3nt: TGTGCTAGTGGTTTGGTACAGCTCCTCCTCACCTTC
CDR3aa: CASGLVQLLLTF

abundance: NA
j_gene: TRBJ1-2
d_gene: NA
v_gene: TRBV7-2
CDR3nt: TGTGCCAGCAGCTTGTACCAGGGTAACTATGGCTACACCTTC
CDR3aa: CASSLYQGNYGYTF

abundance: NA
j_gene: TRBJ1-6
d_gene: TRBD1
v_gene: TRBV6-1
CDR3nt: TGTGCCAGCAGTGAACAGGGGGGTGTTGGAGATTCACCCCTCCACTTT
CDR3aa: CASSEQGGVGDSPLHF

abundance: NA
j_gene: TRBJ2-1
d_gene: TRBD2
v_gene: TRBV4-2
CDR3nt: TGTGCCAGCAGCCAAGGTCAGACTAGCGGGGGACGGGAGCAGTTCTTC
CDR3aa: CASSQGQTSGGREQFF

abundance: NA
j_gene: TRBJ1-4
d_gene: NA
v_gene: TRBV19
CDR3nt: TGTGCCAGTAGTATAGATAGCGAGTACGGGTTCGGTGAAAAACTGTTTTTT
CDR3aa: CASSIDSEYGFGEKLFF

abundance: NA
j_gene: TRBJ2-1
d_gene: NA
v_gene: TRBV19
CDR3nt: TGTGCCAGTAACCCCCAGGCTAGCCTGGGTGAGCAGTTCTTC
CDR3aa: CASNPQASLGEQFF

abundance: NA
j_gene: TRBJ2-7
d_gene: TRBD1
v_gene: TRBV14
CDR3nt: TGTGCCAGCAGCCAAGGACAGGGGGCCTACGAGCAGTACTTC
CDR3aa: CASSQGQGAYEQYF